The rows below give T cell receptor beta chains drawn from one sample of a study of cytomegalovirus exposure and HLA in healthy donors. Sequencing was performed with immunoSEQ multiplex PCR; in TCRdb, only in-frame clones are kept and a portion is missing. Of about 89,000 clones listed, approximately 71% are singletons. The sequencing input was PBMCs. The origin of the receptors is a man aged 25-40 years in good health and CMV-seronegative. The conserved cysteine and the conserved F or W are not part of the CDR3 here.

j_call,v_call,cdr3_aa
TRBJ1-1,TRBV7-2,ASSPWDRLNTEAF
TRBJ2-3,TRBV6-5,ASSPHNSDTQY
TRBJ2-3,TRBV28,ASSEHRVSPTDTQY
TRBJ2-2,TRBV25-1,ASSARTDNTGELF
TRBJ1-5,TRBV6-1,ASSPTDQKPQH
TRBJ2-7,TRBV9,ASSDTGTSGSYEQY
TRBJ2-5,TRBV6-1,ASSEHLLAGDQETQY
TRBJ1-2,TRBV30,AWRRKATGQGARGYT
TRBJ1-1,TRBV4-3,ASSQSDPPARRERAEAF
TRBJ2-5,TRBV2,ASRRGQGETQY
TRBJ2-7,TRBV7-9,ASSIPEESYEQY
TRBJ1-1,TRBV6-1,ASSTEVGNTEAF
TRBJ1-2,TRBV5-1,ASSPTGFNYGYT
TRBJ1-3,TRBV19,ASRKSAGNTIY
TRBJ1-1,TRBV19,ASSPGQGWTEAF
TRBJ1-1,TRBV19,ASSLNREGDNTEAF
TRBJ2-5,TRBV7-9,ASSRLPSGEETQY
TRBJ1-2,TRBV10-3,AISSTGASHYGYT
TRBJ2-5,TRBV9,ASSVGLVFGPQY
TRBJ1-4,TRBV5-1,ASSFEGQGREKLF
TRBJ2-7,TRBV11-2,ASSLDKTGYYEQY
TRBJ2-7,TRBV4-1,ASSQDRGNDEQY
TRBJ1-4,TRBV6-1,ASKENEKLF
TRBJ2-2,TRBV4-2,ASSPRWGDSDTGELF
TRBJ1-1,TRBV11-2,ASSLAIGRNTEAF
TRBJ2-2,TRBV4-1,ASSRERTGKTGELF
TRBJ2-7,TRBV6-1,ASITGGSPYEQY
.,TRBV7-8,ASSSPGFEQY
TRBJ2-3,TRBV14,ASSPLSGTTNTDTQY
TRBJ2-7,TRBV19,ASRGQEYEQY
TRBJ1-5,TRBV6-5,ASSSGGNHQPQH
TRBJ2-2,TRBV29-1,SVLSSANTGELF
TRBJ2-7,TRBV7-9,ASSSQGYEQY
TRBJ2-7,TRBV6-6,ATTSGTSSYEQY
TRBJ2-7,TRBV7-9,ASSLDGGAFMYEQY
TRBJ2-1,TRBV9,ASSDGKLAFNEQF
TRBJ2-7,TRBV4-1,ASSHAGSSYEQY
TRBJ2-2,TRBV10-3,AITPVNTGELF
TRBJ1-1,TRBV2,ASSETGGNTEAF
TRBJ1-1,TRBV7-9,ASSRSDRVTEAF
TRBJ2-5,TRBV7-6,ASSLNGRSGLAGQETQY
TRBJ2-1,TRBV11-2,ASSLVGPGGNEQF
TRBJ1-5,TRBV21-1,ASSGQASVSNQPQH
TRBJ2-3,TRBV14,ASSQEISISTDTQY
TRBJ1-5,TRBV19,ASSIVVGAWPQH
TRBJ2-7,TRBV7-2,ASSLVRAAGESYEQY
TRBJ1-6,TRBV19,ASTPLGPAGELH
TRBJ1-1,TRBV5-1,ASSLGDRGTEAF
TRBJ2-1,TRBV18,ASSPPSGRKQF
TRBJ1-6,TRBV18,ASLPTGGPYNSPLH
TRBJ1-5,TRBV6-5,ASSPTRTGVQPQH